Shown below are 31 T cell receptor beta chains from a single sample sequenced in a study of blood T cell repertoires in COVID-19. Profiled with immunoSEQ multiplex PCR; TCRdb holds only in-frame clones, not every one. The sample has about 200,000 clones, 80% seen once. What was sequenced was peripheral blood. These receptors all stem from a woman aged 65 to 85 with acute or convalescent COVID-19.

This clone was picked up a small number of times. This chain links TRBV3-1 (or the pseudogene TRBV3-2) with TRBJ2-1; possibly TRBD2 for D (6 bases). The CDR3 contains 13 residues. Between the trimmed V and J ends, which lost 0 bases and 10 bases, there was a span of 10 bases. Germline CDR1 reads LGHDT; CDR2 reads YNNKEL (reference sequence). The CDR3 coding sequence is TGTGCCAGCAGCCAAGAAGGGACTGAAGAGCAGTTCTTC. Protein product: CASSQEGTEEQFF.

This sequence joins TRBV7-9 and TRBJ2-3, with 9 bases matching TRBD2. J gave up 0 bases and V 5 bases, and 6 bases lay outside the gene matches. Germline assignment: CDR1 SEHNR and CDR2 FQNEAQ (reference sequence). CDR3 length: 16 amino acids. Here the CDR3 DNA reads TGTGCCAGCAGCCCACCGACTAGCGGTAGCACAGATACGCAGTATTTT. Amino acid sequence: CASSPPTSGSTDTQYF.

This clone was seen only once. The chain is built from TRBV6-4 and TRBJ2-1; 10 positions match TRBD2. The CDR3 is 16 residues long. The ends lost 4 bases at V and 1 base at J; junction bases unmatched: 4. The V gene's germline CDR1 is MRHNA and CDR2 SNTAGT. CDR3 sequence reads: CASSVLAGVSYNEQFF. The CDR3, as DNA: TGTGCCAGCAGTGTGCTAGCGGGAGTATCCTACAATGAGCAGTTCTTC.

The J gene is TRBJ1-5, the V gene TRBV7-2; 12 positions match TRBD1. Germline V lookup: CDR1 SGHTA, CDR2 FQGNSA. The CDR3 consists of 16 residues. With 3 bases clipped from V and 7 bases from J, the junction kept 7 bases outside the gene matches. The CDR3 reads CASSLAGTGGRQPQHF. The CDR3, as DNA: TGTGCCAGCAGCTTGGCCGGGACAGGGGGCAGGCAGCCCCAGCATTTT.

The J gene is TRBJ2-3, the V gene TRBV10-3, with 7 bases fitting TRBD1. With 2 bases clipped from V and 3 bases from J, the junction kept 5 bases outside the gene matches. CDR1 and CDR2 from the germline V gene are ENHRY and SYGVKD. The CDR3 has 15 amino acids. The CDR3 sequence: CAISERGGETDTQYF. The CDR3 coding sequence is TGTGCCATCAGTGAGCGAGGGGGCGAGACAGATACGCAGTATTTT.

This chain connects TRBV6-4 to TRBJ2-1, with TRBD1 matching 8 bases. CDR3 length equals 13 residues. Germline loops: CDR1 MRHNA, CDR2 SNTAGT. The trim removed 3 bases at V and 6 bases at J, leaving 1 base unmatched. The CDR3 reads CASSETGVNEQFF. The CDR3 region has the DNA TGTGCCAGCAGTGAGACAGGGGTCAATGAGCAGTTCTTC.

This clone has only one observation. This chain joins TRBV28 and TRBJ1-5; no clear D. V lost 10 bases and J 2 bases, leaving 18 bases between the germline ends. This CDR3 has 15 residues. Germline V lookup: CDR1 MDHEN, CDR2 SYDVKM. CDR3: CATSIGGLGNQPQHF. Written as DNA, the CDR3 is TGTGCCACCTCCATCGGAGGTTTGGGCAATCAGCCCCAGCATTTT.

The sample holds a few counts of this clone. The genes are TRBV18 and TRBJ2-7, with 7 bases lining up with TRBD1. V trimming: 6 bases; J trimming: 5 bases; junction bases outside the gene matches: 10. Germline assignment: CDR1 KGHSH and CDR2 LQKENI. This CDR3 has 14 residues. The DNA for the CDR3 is TGTGCCAGCTCCGATTGGGACAGTAAGGACGAGCAGTACTTC. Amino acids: CASSDWDSKDEQYF.

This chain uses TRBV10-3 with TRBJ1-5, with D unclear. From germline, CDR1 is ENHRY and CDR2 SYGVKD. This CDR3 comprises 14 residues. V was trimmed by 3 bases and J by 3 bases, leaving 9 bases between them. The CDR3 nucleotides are TGTGCCATCAGTGAAGCCGTCATCAATCAGCCCCAGCATTTT. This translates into CAISEAVINQPQHF.

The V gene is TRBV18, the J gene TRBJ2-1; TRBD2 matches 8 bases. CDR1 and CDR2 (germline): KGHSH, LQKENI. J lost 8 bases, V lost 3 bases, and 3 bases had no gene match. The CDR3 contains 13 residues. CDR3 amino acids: CASSPQGLDEQFF. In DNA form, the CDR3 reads TGTGCCAGCTCACCCCAGGGACTAGATGAGCAGTTCTTC.

As DNA, the CDR3 is TGTGCCAGCCGTCCCGGGGGAGAGGAGGCCAAAAACATTCAGTACTTC. It yields the protein CASRPGGEEAKNIQYF. The chain links TRBV5-4 to TRBJ2-4, with D perhaps matching TRBD2 (6 bases). Germline values: CDR1 SGHNT, CDR2 YYREEE (reference sequence). Deletions cut 7 bases from V and 1 base from J, with 18 bases between. CDR3 length: 16 residues.

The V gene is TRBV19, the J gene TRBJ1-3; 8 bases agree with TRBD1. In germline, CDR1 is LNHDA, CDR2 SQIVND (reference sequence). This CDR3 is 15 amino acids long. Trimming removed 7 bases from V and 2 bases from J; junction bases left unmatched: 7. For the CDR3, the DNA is TGTGCCAGTAACTCGCCGGGACAGGCTGGAAACACCATATATTTT. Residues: CASNSPGQAGNTIYF.

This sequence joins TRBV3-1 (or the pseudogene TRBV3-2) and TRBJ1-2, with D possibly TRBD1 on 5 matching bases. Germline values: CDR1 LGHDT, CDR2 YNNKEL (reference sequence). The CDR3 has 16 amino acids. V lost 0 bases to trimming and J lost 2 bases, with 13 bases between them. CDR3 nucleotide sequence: TGTGCCAGCAGCCAAGATCTCGGGGGGTCGAACTATGGCTACACCTTC. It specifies CASSQDLGGSNYGYTF.

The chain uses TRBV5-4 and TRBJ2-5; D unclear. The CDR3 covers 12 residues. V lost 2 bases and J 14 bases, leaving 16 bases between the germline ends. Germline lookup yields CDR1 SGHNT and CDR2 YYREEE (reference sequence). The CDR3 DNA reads TGTGCCAGCAGCTTCGAAGCGCAGCATAAATACTTC. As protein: CASSFEAQHKYF.

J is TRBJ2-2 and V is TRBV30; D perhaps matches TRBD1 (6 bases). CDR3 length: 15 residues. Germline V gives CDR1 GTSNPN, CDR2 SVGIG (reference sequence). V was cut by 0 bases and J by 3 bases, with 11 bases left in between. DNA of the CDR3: TGTGCCTGGAGTGTAGGCCAGGGGTACACCGGGGAGCTGTTTTTT. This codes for CAWSVGQGYTGELFF.

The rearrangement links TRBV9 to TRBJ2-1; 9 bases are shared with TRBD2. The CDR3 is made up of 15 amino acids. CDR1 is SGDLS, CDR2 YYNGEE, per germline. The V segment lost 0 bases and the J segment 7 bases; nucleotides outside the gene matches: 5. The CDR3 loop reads CASSVVSGSGNEQFF. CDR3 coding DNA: TGTGCCAGCAGCGTAGTTAGCGGGAGTGGGAATGAGCAGTTCTTC.

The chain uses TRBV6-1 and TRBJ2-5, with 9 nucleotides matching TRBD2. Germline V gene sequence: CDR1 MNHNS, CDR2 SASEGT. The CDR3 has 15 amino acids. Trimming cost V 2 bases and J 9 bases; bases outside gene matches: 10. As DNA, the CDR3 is TGTGCCAGCAGTGAACGGGGCGGCGGGAGGGCGCCCCAGTACTTC. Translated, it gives CASSERGGGRAPQYF.

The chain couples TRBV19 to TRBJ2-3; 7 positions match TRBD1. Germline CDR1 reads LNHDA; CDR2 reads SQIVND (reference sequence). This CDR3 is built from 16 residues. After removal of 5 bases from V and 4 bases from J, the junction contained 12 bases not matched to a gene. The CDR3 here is CASSPVRQGGPDTQYF. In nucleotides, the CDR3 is TGTGCCAGTAGTCCTGTCAGGCAAGGGGGCCCAGATACGCAGTATTTT.

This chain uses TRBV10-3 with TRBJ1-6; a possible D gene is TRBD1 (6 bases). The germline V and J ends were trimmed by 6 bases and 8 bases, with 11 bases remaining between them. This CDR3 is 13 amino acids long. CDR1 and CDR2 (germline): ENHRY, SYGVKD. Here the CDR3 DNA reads TGTGCCATCAGAAGGACAGCCTATTCACCCCTCCACTTT. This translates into CAIRRTAYSPLHF.

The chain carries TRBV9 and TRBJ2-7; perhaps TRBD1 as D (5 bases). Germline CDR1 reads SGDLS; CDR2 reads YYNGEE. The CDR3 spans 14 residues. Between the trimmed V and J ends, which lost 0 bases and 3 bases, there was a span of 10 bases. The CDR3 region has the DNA TGTGCCAGCAGCGTAGCTTTCGACAGCTACGAGCAGTACTTC. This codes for CASSVAFDSYEQYF.

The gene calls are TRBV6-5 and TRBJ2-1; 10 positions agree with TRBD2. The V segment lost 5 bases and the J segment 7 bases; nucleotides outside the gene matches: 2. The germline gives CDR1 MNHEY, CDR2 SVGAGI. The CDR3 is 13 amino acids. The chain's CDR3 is CASSPSGRNEQFF. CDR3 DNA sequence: TGTGCCAGCAGTCCTAGCGGGAGAAATGAGCAGTTCTTC.

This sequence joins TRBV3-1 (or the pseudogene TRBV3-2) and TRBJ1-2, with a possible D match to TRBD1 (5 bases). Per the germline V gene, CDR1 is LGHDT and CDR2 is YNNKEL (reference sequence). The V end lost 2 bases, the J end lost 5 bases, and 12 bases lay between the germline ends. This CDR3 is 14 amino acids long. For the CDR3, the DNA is TGTGCCAGCAGCCAAATGGCAGGGTTGTATGGCTACACCTTC. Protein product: CASSQMAGLYGYTF.

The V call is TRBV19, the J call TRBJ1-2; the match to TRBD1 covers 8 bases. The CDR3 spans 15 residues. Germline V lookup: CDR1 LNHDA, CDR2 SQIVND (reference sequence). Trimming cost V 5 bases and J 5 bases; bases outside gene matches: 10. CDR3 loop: CASSPRTGWDYGYTF. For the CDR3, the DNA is TGTGCCAGTAGTCCCCGGACAGGGTGGGATTATGGCTACACCTTC.

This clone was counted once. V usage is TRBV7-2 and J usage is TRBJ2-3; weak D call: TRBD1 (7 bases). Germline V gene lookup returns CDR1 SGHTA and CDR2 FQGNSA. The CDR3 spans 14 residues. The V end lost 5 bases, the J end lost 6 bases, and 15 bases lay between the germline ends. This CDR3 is CASSLQGGGDTQYF. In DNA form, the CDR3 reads TGTGCCAGCAGCCTTCAGGGGGGCGGTGATACGCAGTATTTT.

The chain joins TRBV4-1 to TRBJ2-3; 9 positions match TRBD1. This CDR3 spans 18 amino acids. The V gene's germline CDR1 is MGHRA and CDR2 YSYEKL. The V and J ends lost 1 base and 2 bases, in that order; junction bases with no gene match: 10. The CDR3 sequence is CASSQAFPGTGTTDTQYF. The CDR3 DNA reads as TGCGCCAGCAGCCAAGCCTTCCCCGGGACAGGGACCACAGATACGCAGTATTTT.

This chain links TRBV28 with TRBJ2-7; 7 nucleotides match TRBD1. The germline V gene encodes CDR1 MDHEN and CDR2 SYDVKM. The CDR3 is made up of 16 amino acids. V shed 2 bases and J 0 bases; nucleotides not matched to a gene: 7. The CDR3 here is CASSLLGQPSSYEQYF. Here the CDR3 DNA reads TGTGCCAGCAGTTTACTGGGACAGCCTAGCTCCTACGAGCAGTACTTC.

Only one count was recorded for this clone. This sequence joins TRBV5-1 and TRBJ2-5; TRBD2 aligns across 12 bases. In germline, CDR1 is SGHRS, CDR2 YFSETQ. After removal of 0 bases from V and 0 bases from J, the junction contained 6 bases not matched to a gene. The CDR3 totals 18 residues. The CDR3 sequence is CASSLDLAGGPYQETQYF. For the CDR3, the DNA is TGCGCCAGCAGCTTGGATCTAGCGGGAGGGCCATACCAAGAGACCCAGTACTTC. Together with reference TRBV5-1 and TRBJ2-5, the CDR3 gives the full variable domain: KAGVTQTPRYLIKTRGQQVTLSCSPISGHRSVSWYQQTPGQGLQFLFEYFSETQRNKGNFPGRFSGRQFSNSRSEMNVSTLELGDSALYLCASSLDLAGGPYQETQYFGPGTRLLVL.

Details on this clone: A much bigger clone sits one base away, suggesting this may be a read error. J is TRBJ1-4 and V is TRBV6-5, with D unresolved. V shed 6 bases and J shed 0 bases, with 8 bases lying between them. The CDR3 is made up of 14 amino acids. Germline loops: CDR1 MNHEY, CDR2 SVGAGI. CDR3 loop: CASSRTTTNEKLFF. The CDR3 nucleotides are TGTGCCAGCAGCCGGACTACAACTAATGAAAAACTGTTTTTT.

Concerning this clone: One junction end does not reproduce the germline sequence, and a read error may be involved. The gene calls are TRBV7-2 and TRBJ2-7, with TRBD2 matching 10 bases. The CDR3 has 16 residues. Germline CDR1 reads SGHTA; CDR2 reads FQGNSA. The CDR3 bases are TGTGCCGGCAGCTTAGTTCTAAGCGGGAGGGCCCACGAGCAGTACTTC. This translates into CAGSLVLSGRAHEQYF.

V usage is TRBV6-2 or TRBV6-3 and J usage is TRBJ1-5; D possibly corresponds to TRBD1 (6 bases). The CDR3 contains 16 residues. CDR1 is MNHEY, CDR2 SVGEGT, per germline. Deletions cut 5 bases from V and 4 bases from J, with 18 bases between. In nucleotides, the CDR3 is TGTGCCAGCAGTCAGTGGGCAGGGGAGGGGAATCAGCCCCAGCATTTT. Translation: CASSQWAGEGNQPQHF.

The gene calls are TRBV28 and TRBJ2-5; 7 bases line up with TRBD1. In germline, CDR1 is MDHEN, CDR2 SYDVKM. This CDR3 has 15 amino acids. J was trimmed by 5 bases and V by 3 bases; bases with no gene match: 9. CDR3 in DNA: TGTGCCAGCAGTTTTCCAGTTAGGGGGCGGGAGACCCAGTACTTC. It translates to CASSFPVRGRETQYF. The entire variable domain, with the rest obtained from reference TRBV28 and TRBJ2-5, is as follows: DVKVTQSSRYLVKRTGEKVFLECVQDMDHENMFWYRQDPGLGLRLIYFSYDVKMKEKGDIPEGYSVSREKKERFSLILESASTNQTSMYLCASSFPVRGRETQYFGPGTRLLVL.